This record covers a single T cell receptor beta chain. The data were obtained in a study of CD8+CD57+ T cells in acquired aplastic anemia. As for the study in general: Some 10 million reads, on average, were obtained for CD4+ cells from healthy donors.

V lost 8 bases, J lost 2 bases, and 8 bases lay in between. The CDR3 is made up of 12 amino acids. Profiling that covered TCR beta VDJ and CDR3 relied on genomic DNA as its template. MiXCR, applied by TCRdb to the reads, yields one record per CDR3 protein. Here the sample spans some 200,000 distinct CDR3 sequences, 60% to 65% being singletons. The sample was sorted CD4+, CD8+, or CD8+CD57+ T cells (not recorded which) from PBMCs. The sequence derives from a human donor in good health. The rearrangement uses TRBV12-3 or TRBV12-4 and TRBJ2-3; D gene ambiguous. In nucleotides, the CDR3 is TGTGCCAGCCCCCCTACCACAGATACGCAGTATTTT. This encodes CASPPTTDTQYF.